This T cell receptor beta chain came from a study of blood T cell repertoires in COVID-19. Study summary: Sites across the United States, Italy and Spain contributed samples from acute and convalescent COVID-19. The analysed material was cDNA or gDNA that came from T cells, B-cell-depleted T cells, or PBMCs.

Original methodology: Estimated nucleated cell counts came from reference gene primer amplification. Repertoires were generated with immunoSEQ multiplex PCR, while TCRdb's copy carries only in-frame clones and drops some. The V and J calls and the clone size are those of that table, but D and trimming were determined from the DNA. The sample carries around 100,000 clones, roughly 87% recorded once. This CDR3 has 14 amino acids. V lost 2 bases to trimming and J lost 7 bases, with 12 bases between them. Germline V lookup: CDR1 SGHRS, CDR2 YFSETQ. The sequencing sample was made of peripheral blood. V gene TRBV5-1 combines with J gene TRBJ1-4, with D uncertain. The TCR was taken from a woman older than 75 with acute or convalescent COVID-19. The CDR3 sequence is CASSLAEAGEKLFF. In nucleotides, the CDR3 is TGCGCCAGCAGCTTAGCCGAGGCGGGTGAAAAACTGTTTTTT.